The 27 T cell receptor beta chains reported below all come from one sample, sequenced in a study of blood T cell repertoires in COVID-19. Data came from immunoSEQ multiplex PCR; TCRdb stores just in-frame clones and leaves some out. This table holds around 150,000 clones, over 70% found once. The sample was PBMCs or T cells enriched from blood (not recorded which). The origin of the receptors is an older woman who had recovered from COVID-19.

The rearrangement links TRBV11-2 to TRBJ2-3; 9 bases line up with TRBD1. The junction had 4 bases not matched to a gene; V was cut back by 4 bases and J by 5 bases. Per germline, CDR1 SGHAT and CDR2 FQNNGV. The CDR3 is made up of 14 amino acids. The CDR3 region is CASSWDRVKDTQYF. The CDR3 DNA reads TGTGCCAGCAGCTGGGACAGGGTGAAAGATACGCAGTATTTT.

The chain links TRBV4-1 to TRBJ1-4; TRBD1 aligns across 7 bases. The CDR3 has 16 amino acids. With 3 bases clipped from V and 8 bases from J, the junction kept 12 bases outside the gene matches. Germline CDR1 and CDR2: MGHRA and YSYEKL. CDR3: CASSQPWRGGTEKLFF. The DNA of the CDR3 is TGCGCCAGCAGCCAGCCCTGGAGAGGGGGCACAGAAAAACTGTTTTTT.

The V and J genes are TRBV28 and TRBJ1-6; perhaps TRBD1 as D (5 bases). The CDR3 is 16 amino acids. Trimming left V 6 bases short and J 10 bases short, with 22 bases between. The V gene's germline CDR1 is MDHEN and CDR2 SYDVKM. The CDR3 DNA sequence: TGTGCCAGCAGCCCGGCGGAGGGACCCTGGAAGTCACCCCTCCACTTT. This sequence encodes CASSPAEGPWKSPLHF.

V is TRBV27 and J is TRBJ1-5, with D maybe TRBD1 (6 bases). Per germline, CDR1 MNHEY and CDR2 SMNVEV (reference sequence). V dropped 1 base and J dropped 4 bases, with 11 bases sitting between them. This CDR3 spans 15 amino acids. The CDR3 sequence is CASSLLGGRNQPQHF. The CDR3, as DNA: TGTGCCAGCAGTTTATTAGGGGGTAGGAATCAGCCCCAGCATTTT.

This clone was seen only once. The chain combines TRBV2 with TRBJ1-1; no firm D call. This CDR3 has 13 amino acids. V shed 7 bases and J shed 3 bases, with 12 bases lying between them. In germline, CDR1 is SNHLY, CDR2 FYNNEI. Here the CDR3 DNA reads TGTGCCAGCAAGTTGTACAAAGACACTGAAGCTTTCTTT. Amino acids: CASKLYKDTEAFF.

CDR3 region: CASSAQVKLAGTRPRTYNEQFF. CDR3 sequence (DNA): TGCGCCAGCAGCGCCCAAGTGAAACTAGCGGGGACCCGTCCCCGCACCTACAATGAGCAGTTCTTC. The gene calls are TRBV5-1 and TRBJ2-1; 10 bases are a match to TRBD2. The length of the CDR3 is 22 residues. The germline gives CDR1 SGHRS, CDR2 YFSETQ. Germline trimming cut 4 bases from V and 2 bases from J; bases unmatched to any gene: 24.

The chain is built from TRBV2 and TRBJ2-7, with 8 bases identical to TRBD1. V lost 6 bases, J lost 5 bases, and 6 bases stayed unmatched. Germline V gene data show CDR1 as SNHLY and CDR2 as FYNNEI. This CDR3 comprises 13 residues. CDR3 nucleotides: TGTGCCAGCAGCTCTAGACAGGGGAACGAGCAGTACTTC. It yields the protein CASSSRQGNEQYF.

V is TRBV6-2 or TRBV6-3 and J is TRBJ2-7, with 9 bases identical to TRBD2. The CDR3 loop spans 15 amino acids. CDR1 and CDR2 from the germline V gene are MNHEY and SVGEGT. The V segment lost 3 bases and the J segment 1 base; nucleotides outside the gene matches: 4. CDR3 sequence: CASSYSGLASYEQYF. The CDR3 nucleotides read TGTGCCAGCAGTTATTCGGGACTAGCTTCCTACGAGCAGTACTTC.

This clone was detected a few times. The chain recombines TRBV2 with TRBJ1-1; a possible D gene is TRBD1 (5 bases). Germline assignment: CDR1 SNHLY and CDR2 FYNNEI. The CDR3 consists of 13 residues. V was pared by 4 bases and J by 4 bases, with 10 bases between. In DNA, the CDR3 is TGTGCCAGCAGTGTGGGGGGGTCCACTGAAGCTTTCTTT. Its protein product is CASSVGGSTEAFF.

This chain links TRBV6-1 with TRBJ1-2, with TRBD1 as a possible D gene (5 bases). Trimming took off 1 base at V and 4 bases at J, with 10 bases between the two ends. CDR1 and CDR2 (germline): MNHNS, SASEGT. This CDR3 region has 14 residues. This chain's CDR3 is CASSEGGLRYGYTF. The CDR3 bases are TGTGCCAGCAGTGAAGGGGGACTCCGCTATGGCTACACCTTC.

This sequence joins TRBV27 and TRBJ2-7; 7 nucleotides line up with TRBD1. Germline values: CDR1 MNHEY, CDR2 SMNVEV (reference sequence). This CDR3 has 15 residues. V gave up 5 bases and J gave up 3 bases; unmatched junction bases: 10. In DNA form, the CDR3 reads TGTGCCAGCAGTCCCCTACCACAGGGGCTCTACGAGCAGTACTTC. Amino acid sequence: CASSPLPQGLYEQYF.

This chain's CDR3 is CASSQEDRGYGYTF. The CDR3 DNA reads as TGTGCCAGCAGCCAGGAAGACAGGGGATATGGCTACACCTTC. This rearrangement joins TRBV4-2 to TRBJ1-2; 8 bases align to TRBD1. The CDR3 covers 14 residues. Trimming at V came to 3 bases and at J to 5 bases, leaving 5 bases not matched to a gene. CDR1 and CDR2 (germline): LGHNA, YNFKEQ.

This clone was counted a few times. The rearrangement uses TRBV10-1 and TRBJ1-1; D uncertain. Trimming removed 5 bases from V and 11 bases from J, with 12 bases in between. The CDR3 spans 11 residues. The germline V gene encodes CDR1 WNHNN and CDR2 SYGVQD (reference sequence). The CDR3 reads CASSFLAPAFF. In DNA, the CDR3 is TGCGCCAGCAGTTTTCTGGCACCGGCTTTCTTT.

The chain carries TRBV4-1 and TRBJ1-2, with D unclear. Germline CDR1 MGHRA, CDR2 YSYEKL. Trimming cost V 1 base and J 6 bases, with 18 bases left between them. The CDR3 is 16 residues long. CDR3 sequence: CASSQVGLSGNHGYTF. DNA of the CDR3: TGCGCCAGCAGCCAAGTTGGTCTTTCCGGGAATCATGGCTACACCTTC.

The rearrangement uses TRBV24-1 and TRBJ1-1, with 7 bases identical to TRBD1. With 5 bases clipped from V and 7 bases from J, the junction kept 3 bases outside the gene matches. Germline assignment: CDR1 KGHDR and CDR2 SFDVKD. CDR3 length equals 12 residues. DNA for the CDR3: TGTGCCACCAGTGTCCGGACAGGTGAAGCTTTCTTT. It translates to CATSVRTGEAFF.

The chain carries TRBV7-9 and TRBJ2-1; D is unresolved. From germline, CDR1 is SEHNR and CDR2 FQNEAQ (reference sequence). CDR3 length: 13 residues. V was clipped by 1 base and J by 5 bases, with 6 bases between them. The CDR3 DNA follows: TGTGCCAGCAGCTTAGGTCTAAACAATGAGCAGTTCTTC. Its protein product is CASSLGLNNEQFF.

This clone was detected a few times. The chain links TRBV30 to TRBJ2-3, with D perhaps TRBD2 (6 bases). This CDR3 has 14 amino acids. Deletions cut 6 bases from V and 3 bases from J, with 16 bases between. Germline CDR1 GTSNPN, CDR2 SVGIG (reference sequence). CDR3 sequence (DNA): TGTGCCTGTAATCCCAGGGAGGTAACAGATACGCAGTATTTT. The encoded protein is CACNPREVTDTQYF.

This clone turned up a few times. The J gene is TRBJ2-5, the V gene TRBV5-1; 7 positions match TRBD2. The trim removed 2 bases at V and 5 bases at J, leaving 6 bases unmatched. CDR1 and CDR2 from the germline V gene are SGHRS and YFSETQ. The CDR3 has 14 residues. Here the CDR3 reads CASSLVGGAETQYF. In nucleotides, the CDR3 is TGCGCCAGCAGCTTAGTGGGAGGGGCGGAGACCCAGTACTTC.

The V and J genes are TRBV14 and TRBJ2-5; tentatively, D is TRBD1 (6 bases). Trimming removed 1 base from V and 7 bases from J, with 16 bases in between. The CDR3 length is 15 residues. CDR1 and CDR2 (germline): SGHDN, FVKESK. DNA for the CDR3: TGTGCCAGCAGCCAAGGGGGGCCCGGATGGGGGACCCAGTACTTC. This encodes CASSQGGPGWGTQYF. Variable domain in full (rest from reference TRBV14 and TRBJ2-5): EAGVTQFPSHSVIEKGQTVTLRCDPISGHDNLYWYRRVMGKEIKFLLHFVKESKQDESGMPNNRFLAERTGGTYSTLKVQPAELEDSGVYFCASSQGGPGWGTQYFGPGTRLLVL.

This chain connects TRBV7-9 to TRBJ1-3; possible D gene TRBD1, 6 bases. Trimming cost V 5 bases and J 0 bases, with 11 bases left between them. The V gene's germline CDR1 is SEHNR and CDR2 FQNEAQ (reference sequence). The CDR3 has 15 amino acids. This chain's CDR3 is CASSLPGDSGNTIYF. The CDR3 nucleotides are TGTGCCAGCAGCCTCCCAGGGGACTCTGGAAACACCATATATTTT.

This clone was seen once. Other DNA sequences from this sample encode an identical CDR3 as well. The chain couples TRBV7-9 to TRBJ2-3, with D tentatively TRBD2 (5 bases). Trimming removed 0 bases at V and 2 bases at J, with 9 bases between. The CDR3 is 15 residues long. The germline V gene encodes CDR1 SEHNR and CDR2 FQNEAQ (reference sequence). The CDR3 protein is CASSLASGSTDTQYF. The CDR3 DNA follows: TGTGCCAGCAGCTTAGCGTCGGGGTCCACAGATACGCAGTATTTT.

The rearrangement links TRBV28 to TRBJ2-3, with a possible D match to TRBD2 (5 bases). Germline lookup yields CDR1 MDHEN and CDR2 SYDVKM. The CDR3 is 13 amino acids. The V gene lost 8 bases and the J gene lost 0 bases, with 9 bases spanning the gap. The CDR3 region is CASRDSSTDTQYF. The CDR3 DNA reads as TGTGCCAGCCGGGATTCTAGCACAGATACGCAGTATTTT.

This chain uses TRBV7-3 with TRBJ2-5, with 7 bases aligning to TRBD1. CDR1 is SGHTA, CDR2 FQGTGA, per germline. V lost 8 bases to trimming and J lost 5 bases; unmatched junction nucleotides: 8. CDR3 length equals 13 residues. CDR3 amino acids: CASQAQGSETQYF. CDR3 sequence (DNA): TGTGCCAGCCAGGCACAGGGGTCGGAGACCCAGTACTTC.

This chain uses TRBV23-1 with TRBJ1-6, with D possibly being TRBD1 (6 bases). TRBV23-1 counts as an open reading frame of uncertain function. This CDR3 has 12 amino acids. Trimming left V 8 bases short and J 14 bases short, with 16 bases between. CDR3 region: CASAGTPLSLHF. The CDR3 DNA reads as TGCGCCAGCGCCGGGACACCCTTGTCCCTCCACTTT.

This rearrangement joins TRBV18 to TRBJ1-1, with 8 bases matching TRBD1. The V segment lost 4 bases and the J segment 1 base; nucleotides outside the gene matches: 2. Germline V gene data show CDR1 as KGHSH and CDR2 as LQKENI. CDR3 length: 14 amino acids. CDR3 DNA sequence: TGTGCCAGCTCACTAGGGACAGGGAACACTGAAGCTTTCTTT. Protein product: CASSLGTGNTEAFF.

The chain employs TRBV11-3 and TRBJ2-2; 9 bases agree with TRBD2. The trim removed 3 bases at V and 2 bases at J, leaving 1 base unmatched. The germline gives CDR1 SGHNT, CDR2 YENEEA. The CDR3 has 15 amino acids. The CDR3 coding sequence is TGTGCCAGCAGCTTGCGGGGGGGAAACACCGGGGAGCTGTTTTTT. This codes for CASSLRGGNTGELFF. The complete variable domain, with remaining parts taken from reference TRBV11-3 and TRBJ2-2, reads EAGVVQSPRYKIIEKKQPVAFWCNPISGHNTLYWYLQNLGQGPELLIRYENEEAVDDSQLPKDRFSAERLKGVDSTLKIQPAELGDSAVYLCASSLRGGNTGELFFGEGSRLTVL.

The V gene is TRBV10-3, the J gene TRBJ1-1; D is uncertain. Trimming pared 2 bases from V and 0 bases from J, leaving 4 bases between. Germline CDR1 is ENHRY and CDR2 is SYGVKD. The CDR3 is 13 residues long. CDR3 bases: TGTGCCATCAGTGAGCTTATGAACACTGAAGCTTTCTTT. Amino acid sequence: CAISELMNTEAFF.